The entry below gives a single TCR beta chain sequence along with its context. Repertoires were generated with immunoSEQ multiplex PCR, while TCRdb's copy carries only in-frame clones and drops some. The sample carries 130,000 to 150,000 clones, approximately 88% recorded once. This CDR3 has 16 residues. Trimming took 3 bases from V and 2 from J, leaving 14 bases between them. Germline V gene data show CDR1 as LNHDA and CDR2 as SQIVND (reference sequence). This entry belongs to a study of blood T cell repertoires in COVID-19. The sequence was obtained from a woman between 50 and 59 years old with acute or convalescent COVID-19. The V and J genes are TRBV19 and TRBJ1-5, with D perhaps TRBD1 (5 bases). Source material: peripheral blood. CDR3 in DNA: TGTGCCAGTAGTATGACCCAGGTCAGGGGCAATCAGCCCCAGCATTTT. Protein: CASSMTQVRGNQPQHF.